These T cell receptor beta chains were read from a single sample in a study of blood T cell repertoires in COVID-19. Repertoires were generated with immunoSEQ multiplex PCR, while TCRdb's copy carries only in-frame clones and drops some. The sample shows about 360,000 clones, around 87% of them seen only once. Sequencing was done on a sample of peripheral blood. These receptors came from a human donor in a cohort sampled during active COVID-19. Each CDR3 is given with its conserved first and last residue. Each record gives: clone size, V gene, J gene, D gene, CDR3 protein, CDR3 DNA. D genes are given only for firm matches. The listing skips clone size in some rows; elsewhere it reads once, few, many or a size class.

NA,TRBV5-1,TRBJ1-1,TRBD1,CASSPRQGDTEAFF,TGCGCCAGCAGCCCCAGACAGGGTGACACTGAAGCTTTCTTT
NA,TRBV6-6,TRBJ1-5,TRBD1,CASSQGDQPQHF,TGTGCCAGCAGCCAGGGGGATCAGCCCCAGCATTTT
NA,TRBV11-3,TRBJ2-7,TRBD2,CASSLLPRILAGISYEQYF,TGTGCCAGCAGCTTACTCCCTCGTATTTTAGCGGGGATCTCCTACGAGCAGTACTTC
NA,TRBV6-5,TRBJ2-3,TRBD1,CASSEATGSTQYF,TGTGCCAGCAGCGAGGCGACAGGGAGTACGCAGTATTTT
NA,TRBV24-1,TRBJ2-2,NA,CATSDPGNTGELFF,TGTGCCACCAGTGACCCAGGAAACACCGGGGAGCTGTTTTTT
NA,TRBV7-9,TRBJ2-3,NA,CASSRLIEPDTQYF,TGTGCCAGCAGTCGACTAATCGAGCCAGATACGCAGTATTTT
NA,TRBV7-9,TRBJ2-1,TRBD1,CASSLRWDRGLSGNEQFF,TGTGCCAGCAGCTTAAGATGGGACAGGGGGCTGTCTGGCAATGAGCAGTTCTTC
once,TRBV4-2,TRBJ2-7,NA,CASSQGTAFYEQYF,TGTGCCAGCAGCCAAGGGACAGCTTTCTACGAGCAGTACTTC
NA,TRBV7-3,TRBJ2-1,TRBD2,CASSLILAGVGEQFF,TGTGCCAGCAGCTTAATACTAGCGGGAGTAGGTGAGCAGTTCTTC
NA,TRBV3-1/TRBV3-2,TRBJ2-1,TRBD2,CASSQDIAGYNEQFF,TGTGCCAGCAGCCAAGATATAGCGGGGTACAATGAGCAGTTCTTC
NA,TRBV19,TRBJ1-2,NA,CASSPQGSYIYGYTF,TGTGCCAGTAGTCCACAGGGCTCGTACATCTATGGCTACACCTTC
NA,TRBV28,TRBJ2-7,NA,CASSPFMGQSYEQYF,TGTGCCAGCAGTCCGTTTATGGGACAATCCTACGAGCAGTACTTC
NA,TRBV2,TRBJ2-1,NA,CASTGFSGLESYNEQFF,TGTGCCAGCACCGGATTCTCCGGGTTGGAGTCCTACAATGAGCAGTTCTTC
many,TRBV10-3,TRBJ1-2,NA,CAISEVIQDVSGYTF,TGTGCCATCAGTGAAGTCATTCAGGATGTTAGTGGCTACACCTTC
NA,TRBV6-1,TRBJ2-7,NA,CASSEALGTGQDEQYF,TGTGCCAGCAGTGAAGCGCTCGGCACAGGGCAGGACGAGCAGTACTTC
NA,TRBV29-1,TRBJ1-3,TRBD1,CSVPEGAMRYF,TGCAGCGTCCCAGAGGGGGCCATGAGATATTTT
NA,TRBV5-1,TRBJ2-1,NA,CASSLTGSNNEQFF,TGCGCCAGCAGCCTTACAGGCTCCAACAATGAGCAGTTCTTC
NA,TRBV6-5,TRBJ1-1,NA,CAGQGRVNTEAFF,TGTGCCGGACAAGGCAGGGTGAACACTGAAGCTTTCTTT
NA,TRBV6-1,TRBJ2-7,NA,CASSEGGAGSYEQYF,TGTGCCAGCAGTGAAGGGGGTGCGGGCTCCTACGAGCAGTACTTC
NA,TRBV11-2,TRBJ2-5,TRBD2,CASSLASVGGETQYF,TGTGCCAGCAGCTTAGCTTCGGTGGGGGGGGAGACCCAGTACTTC
NA,TRBV6-5,TRBJ2-7,NA,CASTRSSGTYEQYF,TGTGCCAGCACCCGGTCATCGGGAACCTACGAGCAGTACTTC
NA,TRBV9,TRBJ2-2,NA,CASSVGGTTGELFF,TGTGCCAGCAGCGTAGGTGGGACAACCGGGGAGCTGTTTTTT
NA,TRBV19,TRBJ1-3,NA,CASIGAALHAIYF,TGTGCCAGTATTGGGGCGGCTTTGCACGCCATATATTTT
NA,TRBV5-1,TRBJ1-2,TRBD1,CASSLAQGASGYTF,TGCGCCAGCAGCTTGGCCCAGGGGGCTAGTGGCTACACCTTC
NA,TRBV7-9,TRBJ2-1,TRBD1,CASSLPEPDRDYNEQFF,TGTGCCAGCAGCTTACCCGAACCGGACAGGGACTACAATGAGCAGTTCTTC
NA,TRBV7-6,TRBJ2-3,TRBD2,CASSFGLAGSTDTQYF,TGTGCCAGCAGCTTCGGACTAGCGGGGAGCACAGATACGCAGTATTTT
once,TRBV3-1/TRBV3-2,TRBJ2-2,TRBD2,CASSQVGLAAGELFF,TGTGCCAGCAGCCAAGTAGGCCTAGCGGCCGGGGAGCTGTTTTTT
NA,TRBV19,TRBJ2-1,TRBD2,CASSIQGGGRLNEQFF,TGTGCCAGTAGTATACAGGGCGGGGGGCGACTCAATGAGCAGTTCTTC
NA,TRBV19,TRBJ2-1,TRBD1,CASASLTGTGSNEQFF,TGTGCCAGTGCCTCCTTGACCGGGACAGGGTCCAATGAGCAGTTCTTC
NA,TRBV7-8,TRBJ2-5,NA,CASSLAFDAQDQETQYF,TGTGCCAGCAGCTTAGCTTTTGATGCACAGGACCAAGAGACCCAGTACTTC
NA,TRBV30,TRBJ2-3,TRBD2,CAWSRGEGDTDTQYF,TGTGCCTGGAGTCGGGGGGAGGGCGACACGGATACGCAGTATTTT
NA,TRBV6-5,TRBJ2-1,TRBD2,CASRKLAGEYNEQFF,TGTGCCAGCAGGAAACTAGCGGGAGAGTACAATGAGCAGTTCTTC
NA,TRBV3-1/TRBV3-2,TRBJ1-1,NA,CASSQDPRDTEAFF,TGTGCCAGCAGCCAAGATCCCAGGGACACTGAAGCTTTCTTT
NA,TRBV5-8,TRBJ2-1,TRBD2,CASSLARQSSGRYNEQFF,TGTGCCAGCAGCTTGGCTCGTCAGTCTAGCGGGAGGTACAATGAGCAGTTCTTC
NA,TRBV19,TRBJ2-7,NA,CASSRDINYEQYF,TGTGCCAGTAGTAGGGACATTAACTACGAGCAGTACTTC
once,TRBV19,TRBJ2-3,TRBD2,CASSTGTSGYTDTQYF,TGTGCCAGTAGTACAGGGACTAGCGGATACACAGATACGCAGTATTTT
NA,TRBV29-1,TRBJ2-2,NA,CSVVGATNTGELFF,TGCAGCGTTGTAGGAGCGACGAACACCGGGGAGCTGTTTTTT
NA,TRBV5-1,TRBJ2-1,TRBD2,CASSLAGGEAYNEQFF,TGCGCCAGCAGCTTGGCCGGGGGGGAGGCCTACAATGAGCAGTTCTTC
NA,TRBV21-1,TRBJ2-7,NA,CASSGRDRVNEQYF,TGTGCCAGCAGCGGAAGGGACAGGGTAAATGAGCAGTACTTC
NA,TRBV7-9,TRBJ2-1,NA,CASSLVSLSGSTINNEQFF,TGTGCCAGCAGCTTAGTTTCGTTGAGCGGAAGTACTATCAACAATGAGCAGTTCTTC
NA,TRBV27,TRBJ2-7,TRBD1,CASSRQGAYEQYF,TGTGCCAGCAGCCGACAGGGGGCTTACGAGCAGTACTTC
few,TRBV7-2,TRBJ2-1,NA,CAIWSPGLEKSHEQFF,TGTGCCATATGGTCACCGGGACTGGAGAAGTCCCATGAGCAGTTCTTC
NA,TRBV7-9,TRBJ1-2,NA,CASNRFRELSNYGYTF,TGTGCCAGCAACAGATTTCGGGAACTATCTAACTATGGCTACACCTTC
NA,TRBV19,TRBJ2-5,TRBD2,CASSERGGQETQYF,TGTGCCAGTAGTGAACGGGGGGGCCAAGAGACCCAGTACTTC
NA,TRBV30,TRBJ2-5,NA,CAWRAGIRRETQYF,TGTGCCTGGAGAGCCGGGATCAGACGGGAGACCCAGTACTTC
NA,TRBV30,TRBJ1-6,NA,CAWSDLTGSSYNSPLHF,TGTGCCTGGAGTGACCTCACTGGGAGCTCCTATAATTCACCCCTCCACTTT
NA,TRBV5-4,TRBJ2-1,NA,CASSLDGQEYNEQFF,TGTGCCAGCAGCTTGGACGGACAAGAGTACAATGAGCAGTTCTTC
once,TRBV20-1,TRBJ2-3,NA,CSASRGIEGSGTDTQYF,TGCAGTGCTAGTCGCGGTATTGAGGGTTCTGGCACAGATACGCAGTATTTT
NA,TRBV19,TRBJ1-5,NA,CATSMAAYQPQHF,TGTGCCACCTCGATGGCGGCTTATCAGCCCCAGCATTTT